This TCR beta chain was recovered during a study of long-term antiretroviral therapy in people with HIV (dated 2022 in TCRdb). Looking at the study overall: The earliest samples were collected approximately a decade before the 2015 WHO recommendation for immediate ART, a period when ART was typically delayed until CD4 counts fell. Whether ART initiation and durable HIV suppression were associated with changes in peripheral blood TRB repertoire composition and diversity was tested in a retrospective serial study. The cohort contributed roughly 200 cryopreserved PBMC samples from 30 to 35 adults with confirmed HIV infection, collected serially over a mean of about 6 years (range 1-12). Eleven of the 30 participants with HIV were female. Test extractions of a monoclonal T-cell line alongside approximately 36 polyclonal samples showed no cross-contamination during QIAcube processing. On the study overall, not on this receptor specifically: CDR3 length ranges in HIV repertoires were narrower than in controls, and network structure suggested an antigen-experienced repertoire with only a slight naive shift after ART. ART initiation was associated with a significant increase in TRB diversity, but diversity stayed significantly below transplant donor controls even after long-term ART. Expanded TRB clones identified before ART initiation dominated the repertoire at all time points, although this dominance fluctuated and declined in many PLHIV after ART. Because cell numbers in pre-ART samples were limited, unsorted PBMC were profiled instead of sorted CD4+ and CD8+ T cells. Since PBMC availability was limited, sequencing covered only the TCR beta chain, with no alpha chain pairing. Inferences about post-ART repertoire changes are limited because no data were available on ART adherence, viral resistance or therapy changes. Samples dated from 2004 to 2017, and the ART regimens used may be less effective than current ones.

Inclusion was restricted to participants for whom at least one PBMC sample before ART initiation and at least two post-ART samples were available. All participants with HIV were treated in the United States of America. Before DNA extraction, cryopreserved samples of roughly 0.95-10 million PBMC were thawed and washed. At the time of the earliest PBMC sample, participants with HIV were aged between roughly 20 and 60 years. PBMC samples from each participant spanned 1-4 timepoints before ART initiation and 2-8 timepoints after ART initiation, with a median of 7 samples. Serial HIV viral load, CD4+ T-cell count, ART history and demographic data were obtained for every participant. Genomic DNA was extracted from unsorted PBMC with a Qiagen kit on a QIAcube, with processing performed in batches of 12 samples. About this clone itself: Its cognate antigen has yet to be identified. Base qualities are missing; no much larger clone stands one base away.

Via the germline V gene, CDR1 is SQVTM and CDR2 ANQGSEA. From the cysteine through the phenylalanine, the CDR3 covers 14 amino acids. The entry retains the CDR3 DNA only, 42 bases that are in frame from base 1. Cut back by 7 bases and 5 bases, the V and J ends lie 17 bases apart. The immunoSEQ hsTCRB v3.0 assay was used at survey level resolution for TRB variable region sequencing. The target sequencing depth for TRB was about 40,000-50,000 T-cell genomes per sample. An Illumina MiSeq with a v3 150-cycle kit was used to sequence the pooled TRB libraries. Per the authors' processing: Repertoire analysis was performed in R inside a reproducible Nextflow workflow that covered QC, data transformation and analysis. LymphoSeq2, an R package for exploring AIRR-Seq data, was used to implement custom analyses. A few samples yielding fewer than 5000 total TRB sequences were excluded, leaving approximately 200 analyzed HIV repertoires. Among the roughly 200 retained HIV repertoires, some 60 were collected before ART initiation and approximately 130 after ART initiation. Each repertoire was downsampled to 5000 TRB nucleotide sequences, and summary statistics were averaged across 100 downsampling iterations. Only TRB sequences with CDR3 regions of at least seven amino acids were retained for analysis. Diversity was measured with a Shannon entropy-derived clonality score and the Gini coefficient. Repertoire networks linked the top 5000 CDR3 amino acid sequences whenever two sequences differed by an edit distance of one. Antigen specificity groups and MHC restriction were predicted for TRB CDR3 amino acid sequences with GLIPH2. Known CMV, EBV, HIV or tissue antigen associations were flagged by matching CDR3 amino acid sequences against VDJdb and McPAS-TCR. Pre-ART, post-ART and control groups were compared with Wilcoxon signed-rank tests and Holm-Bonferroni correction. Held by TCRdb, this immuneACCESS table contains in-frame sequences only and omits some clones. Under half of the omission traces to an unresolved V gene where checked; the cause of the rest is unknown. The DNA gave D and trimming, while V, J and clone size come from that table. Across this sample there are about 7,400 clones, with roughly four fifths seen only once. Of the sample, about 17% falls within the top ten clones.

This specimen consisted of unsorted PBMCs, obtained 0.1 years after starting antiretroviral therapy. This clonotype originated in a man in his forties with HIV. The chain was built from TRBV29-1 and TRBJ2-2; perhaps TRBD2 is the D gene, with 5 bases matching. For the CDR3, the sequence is CSGRVVGETGELFF. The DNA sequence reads TGCAGCGGCCGGGTTGTCGGGGAGACCGGGGAGCTGTTTTTT.